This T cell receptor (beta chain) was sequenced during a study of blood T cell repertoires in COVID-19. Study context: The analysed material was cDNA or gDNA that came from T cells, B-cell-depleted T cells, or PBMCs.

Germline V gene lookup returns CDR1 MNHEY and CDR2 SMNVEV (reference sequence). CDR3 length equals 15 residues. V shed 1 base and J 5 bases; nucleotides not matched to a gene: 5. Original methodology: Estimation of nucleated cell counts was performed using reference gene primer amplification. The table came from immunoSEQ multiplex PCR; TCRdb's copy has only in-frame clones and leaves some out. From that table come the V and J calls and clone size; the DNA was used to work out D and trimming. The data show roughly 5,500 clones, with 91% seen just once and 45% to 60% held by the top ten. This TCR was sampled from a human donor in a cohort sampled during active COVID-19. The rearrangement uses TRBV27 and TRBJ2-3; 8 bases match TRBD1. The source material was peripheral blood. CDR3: CASSLWGRGRDTQYF. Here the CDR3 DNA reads TGTGCCAGCAGTTTATGGGGCAGGGGGCGAGATACGCAGTATTTT.